A single sample gave rise to the 26 T cell receptor beta chains below, sequenced in a study of T cells in Graves' hyperthyroidism and ophthalmopathy. Amplification yielded TCR beta CDR3 regions, with RNA transcripts as the source. TCR CDR3 underwent first-round RT-PCR with the HTBI primer set. TCRdb passed the multiplex PCR reads through MiXCR, listing each CDR3 protein once. Of fewer than 250,000 distinct CDR3 sequences listed, around 24% are singletons. Sequenced sample: blood. The receptor source for this set is a woman in her 40s with Graves' ophthalmopathy.

The rearrangement joins TRBV15 to TRBJ1-5; D is unresolved. The V end was cut by 5 bases, the J end by 0 bases, with 8 bases between. The V gene's germline CDR1 is LNHNV and CDR2 YYDKDF (reference sequence). CDR3 size: 14 residues. The CDR3 here is CATSPRGSNQPQHF. CDR3 nucleotides: TGTGCCACCAGCCCACGAGGTAGCAATCAGCCCCAGCATTTT.

In this sample, this clonotype turned up many times. The V and J genes are TRBV28 and TRBJ1-5; 7 bases align to TRBD1. CDR3 length: 15 residues. V lost 4 bases, J lost 4 bases, and 7 bases stayed unmatched. CDR1 is MDHEN and CDR2 is SYDVKM in the germline V gene. This CDR3 is CASSYDRVRNQPQHF. CDR3 bases: TGTGCCAGCAGTTACGACAGGGTGAGGAATCAGCCCCAGCATTTT.

This clonotype occurred many times. The chain links TRBV10-3 to TRBJ2-7, with 13 nucleotides matching TRBD2. J gave up 7 bases and V 3 bases, and 6 bases lay outside the gene matches. The CDR3 has 15 residues. The germline gives CDR1 ENHRY, CDR2 SYGVKD. CDR3 amino acids: CAISDGGLAGVEQYF. In DNA, the CDR3 is TGTGCCATCAGTGACGGAGGACTAGCGGGAGTTGAGCAGTACTTC.

This clonotype was recorded many times. The CDR3 sequence: CASSLWGQGLAEAFF. The DNA of the CDR3 is TGTGCCAGCAGTTTATGGGGACAGGGTTTGGCTGAAGCTTTCTTT. This chain links TRBV28 with TRBJ1-1, with TRBD1 matching 9 bases. After removal of 0 bases from V and 6 bases from J, the junction contained 5 bases not matched to a gene. Germline V gene data show CDR1 as MDHEN and CDR2 as SYDVKM. The CDR3 runs to 15 residues.

This clonotype has at least ten counts. The V gene is TRBV4-1, the J gene TRBJ2-7, with D tentatively TRBD2 (6 bases). Germline CDR1 and CDR2: MGHRA and YSYEKL. The CDR3 is 15 residues long. V was cut by 3 bases and J by 2 bases, with 14 bases left in between. The CDR3 DNA is TGCGCCAGCAGCCAGGGGGGACTGTCGGCCTACGAGCAGTACTTC. It specifies CASSQGGLSAYEQYF.

This clonotype was seen only a few times. The CDR3 region is CASSLTGTSGNTIYF. As DNA, the CDR3 is TGTGCCAGCAGTTTAACAGGGACCTCTGGAAACACCATATATTTT. V usage is TRBV27 and J usage is TRBJ1-3, with a possible D match to TRBD1 (6 bases). Germline assignment: CDR1 MNHEY and CDR2 SMNVEV (reference sequence). This CDR3 has 15 residues. The V end lost 2 bases, the J end lost 0 bases, and 8 bases lay between the germline ends.

The V gene is TRBV6-1, the J gene TRBJ1-2; D is unresolved. This CDR3 comprises 13 residues. V lost 8 bases, J lost 4 bases, and 14 bases lay in between. CDR1 is MNHNS, CDR2 SASEGT, per germline. As DNA, the CDR3 is TGTGCCAGCTCATCGGGAGAGGGCTATGGCTACACCTTC. Protein sequence: CASSSGEGYGYTF.

This clonotype has a count of ten or more. V usage is TRBV28 and J usage is TRBJ2-5, with 9 bases matching TRBD2. This CDR3 has 16 amino acids. V lost 5 bases, J lost 4 bases, and 11 bases stayed unmatched. From germline, CDR1 is MDHEN and CDR2 SYDVKM. CDR3 nucleotide sequence: TGTGCCAGCAGTCCCCTGTGGCGGGAGGGCCGAGAGACCCAGTACTTC. The encoded protein is CASSPLWREGRETQYF.

This clonotype came up many times. V gene TRBV27 combines with J gene TRBJ2-5; 9 nucleotides line up with TRBD1. The CDR3 extends over 16 amino acids. Germline V lookup: CDR1 MNHEY, CDR2 SMNVEV (reference sequence). Trimming cost V 4 bases and J 0 bases; bases outside gene matches: 6. As DNA, the CDR3 is TGTGCCAGCAGTTCCACGGGACAGGGCTACCAAGAGACCCAGTACTTC. Protein sequence: CASSSTGQGYQETQYF.

Many counts were recorded for this clonotype. The rearrangement uses TRBV20-1 and TRBJ1-2; 7 bases match TRBD1. CDR1 is DFQATT and CDR2 is SNEGSKA in the germline V gene (reference sequence). The ends lost 5 bases at V and 6 bases at J; junction bases unmatched: 9. The CDR3 runs 13 residues. The CDR3 is CSAGVETGHGYTF. The CDR3 nucleotides read TGCAGTGCTGGGGTGGAGACAGGGCATGGCTACACCTTC.

This clonotype was found a few times. The CDR3 sequence is CSALRSNTGELFF. The CDR3 bases are TGCAGTGCTTTGCGTTCGAACACCGGGGAGCTGTTTTTT. This chain joins TRBV20-1 and TRBJ2-2; D gene ambiguous. Germline V gene lookup returns CDR1 DFQATT and CDR2 SNEGSKA (reference sequence). The V end was cut by 5 bases, the J end by 0 bases, with 7 bases between. This CDR3 is built from 13 residues.

In this sample, this clonotype turned up many times. This may be a read error, as it is one base from a much larger clone. The chain has TRBV18 and TRBJ1-2; tentatively, D is TRBD1 (6 bases). The CDR3 spans 14 residues. Germline V lookup: CDR1 KGHSH, CDR2 LQKENI. CDR3 DNA sequence: TGTGCCAGCTCACCTGGACAGTCTGGCTATGACTACACCTTC. It yields the protein CASSPGQSGYDYTF.

Points on this clonotype: The junction departs from the called germline gene at one end, perhaps through a read error. The V gene is TRBV20-1, the J gene TRBJ1-5; 7 positions agree with TRBD1. The germline gives CDR1 DFQATT, CDR2 SNEGSKA (reference sequence). This CDR3 has 14 residues. The CDR3 sequence: CSAQGVYSNQPQPF. In nucleotides, the CDR3 is TGCAGTGCTCAGGGGGTATATAGCAATCAGCCCCAGCCTTTT.

Concerning this clonotype: The CDR3 does not close with the conserved phenylalanine or tryptophan, likely indicating a read error. The chain couples TRBV27 to TRBJ2-3; D unresolved. V gave up 5 bases and J gave up 4 bases, with 7 bases separating them. The CDR3 covers 12 residues. Germline-derived CDR1 and CDR2 are MNHEY and SMNVEV (reference sequence). The CDR3 DNA reads TGTGCCAGCAGTCTCCCCCCAGATACGCAGTATTCT. Amino acids: CASSLPPDTQYS.

This clonotype has a count of ten or more. The CDR3 DNA is TGTGCCATCAGTGTAGGACGCTATGGCTACACCTTC. It codes for CAISVGRYGYTF. V gene TRBV10-3 combines with J gene TRBJ1-2; no clear D. V dropped 4 bases and J dropped 4 bases, with 7 bases sitting between them. CDR1 ENHRY and CDR2 SYGVKD come from the germline V gene. This CDR3 spans 12 amino acids.

This clonotype was recorded once. J is TRBJ2-5 and V is TRBV6-1; 7 nucleotides match TRBD2. The germline gives CDR1 MNHNS, CDR2 SASEGT. The J segment lost 1 base and the V segment lost 3 bases, leaving 2 bases of the junction unmatched. CDR3 length: 14 residues. Here the CDR3 reads CASSEGTIQETQYF. The CDR3 coding sequence is TGTGCCAGCAGTGAGGGGACTATCCAAGAGACCCAGTACTTC.

This clonotype was seen ten or more times. The genes are TRBV7-2 and TRBJ2-7, with unresolved D. This CDR3 region has 13 residues. Germline V gene data show CDR1 as SGHTA and CDR2 as FQGNSA. The ends were cut back, 1 base at V and 3 bases at J, with 7 bases in the middle. This CDR3 reads CASSLGLGYEQYF. Written as DNA, the CDR3 is TGTGCCAGCAGCTTAGGCCTGGGCTACGAGCAGTACTTC.

A few counts support this clonotype. The CDR3 protein is CASSPQGGRSNQPQHF. The CDR3 DNA is TGTGCCAGTAGTCCCCAGGGGGGACGGAGCAATCAGCCCCAGCATTTT. V and J are TRBV19 and TRBJ1-5; 7 nucleotides line up with TRBD1. The CDR3 consists of 16 residues. The trim removed 5 bases at V and 1 base at J, leaving 8 bases unmatched. Germline V gene lookup returns CDR1 LNHDA and CDR2 SQIVND (reference sequence).

This clonotype was seen at least ten times. The V call is TRBV4-1, the J call TRBJ1-1; 7 bases match TRBD1. Germline CDR1 and CDR2: MGHRA and YSYEKL. The CDR3 consists of 15 residues. The V segment lost 2 bases and the J segment 4 bases; nucleotides outside the gene matches: 7. CDR3 residues: CASSQPSTGVTEAFF. In DNA form, the CDR3 reads TGCGCCAGCAGCCAACCCAGCACAGGGGTCACTGAAGCTTTCTTT.

This clonotype came up many times. This sequence joins TRBV29-1 and TRBJ2-7, with 11 bases matching TRBD2. The CDR3 is 14 amino acids. Germline V gene sequence: CDR1 SQVTM, CDR2 ANQGSEA. J was trimmed by 4 bases and V by 6 bases; bases with no gene match: 8. CDR3 nucleotides: TGCAGCGTGGTTACTAGCGGGAGCGGATACGAGCAGTACTTC. This gives the protein CSVVTSGSGYEQYF.

This chain links TRBV12-3 or TRBV12-4 with TRBJ1-2, with a weak D call TRBD1 (5 bases). This CDR3 contains 14 residues. Trimming pared 2 bases from V and 5 bases from J, leaving 12 bases between. The CDR3 DNA sequence: TGTGCCAGCAGTTTAAGGGGCCGGTGGTATGGCTACACCTTC. Protein sequence: CASSLRGRWYGYTF.

Ten or more counts support this clonotype. J is TRBJ2-2 and V is TRBV6-2 or TRBV6-3; weak D call: TRBD2 (5 bases). Germline values: CDR1 MNHEY, CDR2 SVGEGT. The CDR3 runs to 13 residues. Trimming pared 0 bases from V and 6 bases from J, leaving 5 bases between. CDR3: CASSYSRAGELFF. The CDR3 DNA follows: TGTGCCAGCAGTTACTCGAGGGCCGGGGAGCTGTTTTTT.

This clonotype was recorded at least ten times. The chain combines TRBV28 with TRBJ1-5; D is ambiguous. Per the germline V gene, CDR1 is MDHEN and CDR2 is SYDVKM. The CDR3 consists of 18 residues. Trimming left V 5 bases short and J 0 bases short, with 20 bases between. CDR3 sequence reads: CASSTPSGGFYSNQPQHF. DNA of the CDR3: TGTGCCAGCAGTACCCCAAGTGGAGGGTTCTATAGCAATCAGCCCCAGCATTTT. Full variable domain (rest looked up from reference TRBV28 and TRBJ1-5): DVKVTQSSRYLVKRTGEKVFLECVQDMDHENMFWYRQDPGLGLRLIYFSYDVKMKEKGDIPEGYSVSREKKERFSLILESASTNQTSMYLCASSTPSGGFYSNQPQHFGDGTRLSIL.

The genes are TRBV6-5 and TRBJ2-5; 8 bases are a match to TRBD1. This CDR3 is 15 amino acids long. J was trimmed by 5 bases and V by 2 bases; bases with no gene match: 7. Germline V lookup: CDR1 MNHEY, CDR2 SVGAGI. The CDR3 DNA is TGTGCCAGCAGTTACCTGCAGGGGGCATGGGAGACCCAGTACTTC. Translating gives CASSYLQGAWETQYF.

A note on this clonotype: This may arise from a read error, as a much more abundant clone is one base away. The chain couples TRBV18 to TRBJ2-7; D is ambiguous. There are 17 residues in the CDR3. Germline V CDR1 and CDR2: KGHSH, LQKENI. The CDR3 DNA reads TGTGCCAGCTTACCAAGTAATGCACCGAGACGATCCTACGAGCAGTACTTC. This codes for CASLPSNAPRRSYEQYF. The entire variable domain, with the rest obtained from reference TRBV18 and TRBJ2-7, is as follows: NAGVMQNPRHLVRRRGQEARLRCSPMKGHSHVYWYRQLPEEGLKFMVYLQKENIIDESGMPKERFSAEFPKEGPSILRIQQVVRGDSAAYFCASLPSNAPRRSYEQYFGPGTRLTVT.

The chain combines TRBV20-1 with TRBJ1-5; D possibly corresponds to TRBD1 (6 bases). The V gene's germline CDR1 is DFQATT and CDR2 SNEGSKA (reference sequence). The CDR3 covers 15 residues. V lost 3 bases, J lost 0 bases, and 12 bases lay in between. The CDR3: CSASLDSRSNQPQHF. As DNA, the CDR3 is TGCAGTGCTAGCCTGGACAGCCGTAGCAATCAGCCCCAGCATTTT.